The sequence of this T cell receptor beta chain was determined in a study of CDR3 diversity in severe acne. By share, this clonotype counts as medium-sized. Each CDR3 protein gets one entry after TCRdb re-called the PCR reads with MiXCR. The table includes over 90,000 distinct CDR3 sequences, roughly 51% detected once. Trimming removed 5 bases from V and 4 bases from J, with 17 bases in between. This CDR3 is built from 15 residues. Germline-derived CDR1 and CDR2 are MNHEY and SVGAGI. The clonotype comes from a male donor with acne. The sample taken for sequencing was blood. This rearrangement joins TRBV6-5 to TRBJ1-1; TRBD1 might be the D (6 bases). The CDR3 coding sequence is TGTGCCAGCAGTAGACAGGTCCAGACGACCACTGAAGCTTTCTTT. Translated, it gives CASSRQVQTTTEAFF.